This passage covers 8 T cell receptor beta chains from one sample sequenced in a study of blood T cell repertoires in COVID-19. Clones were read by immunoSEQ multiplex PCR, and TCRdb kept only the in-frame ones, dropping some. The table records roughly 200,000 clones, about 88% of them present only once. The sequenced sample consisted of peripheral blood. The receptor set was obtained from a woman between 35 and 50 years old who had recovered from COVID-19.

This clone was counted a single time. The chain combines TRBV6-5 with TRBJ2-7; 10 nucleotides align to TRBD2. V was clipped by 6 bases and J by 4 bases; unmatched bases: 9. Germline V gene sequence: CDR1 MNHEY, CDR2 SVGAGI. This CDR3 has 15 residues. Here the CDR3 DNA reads TGTGCCAGCAGCCCCTCTAGCGGGAGCCCATACGAGCAGTACTTC. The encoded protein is CASSPSSGSPYEQYF.

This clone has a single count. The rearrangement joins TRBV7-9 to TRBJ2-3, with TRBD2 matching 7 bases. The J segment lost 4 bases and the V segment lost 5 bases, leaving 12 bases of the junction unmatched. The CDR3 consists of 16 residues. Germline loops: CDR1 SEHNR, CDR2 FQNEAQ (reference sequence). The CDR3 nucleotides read TGTGCCAGCAGCGCCCGGTTAGCGGGTACTCCAGATACGCAGTATTTT. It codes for CASSARLAGTPDTQYF.

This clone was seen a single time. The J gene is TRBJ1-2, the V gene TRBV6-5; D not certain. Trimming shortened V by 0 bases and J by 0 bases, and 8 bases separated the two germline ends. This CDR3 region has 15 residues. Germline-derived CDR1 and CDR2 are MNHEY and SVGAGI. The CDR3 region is CASSYSKRANYGYTF. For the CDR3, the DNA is TGTGCCAGCAGTTACTCGAAGAGGGCTAACTATGGCTACACCTTC.

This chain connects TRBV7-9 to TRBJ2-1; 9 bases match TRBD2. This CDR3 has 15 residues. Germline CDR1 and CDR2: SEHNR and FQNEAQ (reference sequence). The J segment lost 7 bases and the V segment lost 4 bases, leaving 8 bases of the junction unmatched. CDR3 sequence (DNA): TGTGCCAGCAGCTATAGCGGGAGTTCCCGAAATGAGCAGTTCTTC. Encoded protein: CASSYSGSSRNEQFF.

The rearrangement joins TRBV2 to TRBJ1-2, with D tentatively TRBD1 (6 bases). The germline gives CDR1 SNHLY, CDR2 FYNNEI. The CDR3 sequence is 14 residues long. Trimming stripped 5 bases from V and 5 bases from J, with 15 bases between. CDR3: CASSSRAGDYGYTF. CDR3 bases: TGTGCCAGCAGTTCCAGGGCAGGGGATTATGGCTACACCTTC.

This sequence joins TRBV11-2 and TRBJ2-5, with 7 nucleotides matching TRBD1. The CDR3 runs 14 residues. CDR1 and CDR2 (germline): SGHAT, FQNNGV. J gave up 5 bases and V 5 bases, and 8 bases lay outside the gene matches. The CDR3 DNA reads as TGTGCCAGCAGCCTGGGACAGACCTCCGAGACCCAGTACTTC. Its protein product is CASSLGQTSETQYF. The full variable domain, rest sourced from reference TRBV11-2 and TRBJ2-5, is EAGVAQSPRYKIIEKRQSVAFWCNPISGHATLYWYQQILGQGPKLLIQFQNNGVVDDSQLPKDRFSAERLKGVDSTLKIQPAKLEDSAVYLCASSLGQTSETQYFGPGTRLLVL.

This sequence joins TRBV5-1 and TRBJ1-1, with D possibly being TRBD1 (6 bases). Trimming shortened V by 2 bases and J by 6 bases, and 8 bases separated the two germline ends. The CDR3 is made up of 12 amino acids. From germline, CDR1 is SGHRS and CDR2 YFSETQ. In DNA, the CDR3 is TGCGCCAGCAGCTTACAGGGTGCTGAAGCTTTCTTT. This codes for CASSLQGAEAFF.

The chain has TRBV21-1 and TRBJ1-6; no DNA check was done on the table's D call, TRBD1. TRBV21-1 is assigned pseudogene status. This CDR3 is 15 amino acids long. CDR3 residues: CASSKVRTVGSPLHF. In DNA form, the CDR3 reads TGTGCCAGCAGCAAAGTACGGACAGTCGGGTCACCCCTCCACTTT.